These 25 T cell receptor beta chains share one sample of origin, sequenced in a study of regulatory T cells in long-lasting Graves disease. Building of the TCR beta libraries involved iRepertoire HTBI primers and Arm-PCR of CDR3 regions. Each CDR3 protein is one row after TCRdb ran MiXCR on the multiplex PCR reads. The table has around 500,000 distinct CDR3 sequences, under 25% seen once; the top ten hold 7.8%. Specified time point: persistent/refractory GD, antithyroid drugs over 5 years with positive TRAb. RNA isolated from PBMCs was used to make the TCR library. The sample in question was peripheral blood mononuclear cells (PBMCs), obtained when the disease was refractory, from a patient treated with antithyroid drugs. These receptors were collected from a female donor with Graves disease.

This clonotype was counted many times. The V call is TRBV3-1, the J call TRBJ2-4; 10 nucleotides align to TRBD1. From germline, CDR1 is LGHDT and CDR2 YNNKEL (reference sequence). The trim removed 2 bases at V and 8 bases at J, leaving 9 bases unmatched. This CDR3 contains 16 residues. This CDR3 reads CASSQRAVGTGDIQYF. The CDR3 nucleotides are TGTGCCAGCAGCCAACGGGCCGTGGGGACAGGGGACATTCAGTACTTC.

This clonotype was seen ten or more times. V is TRBV29-1 and J is TRBJ1-1; no firm D call. This CDR3 has 12 amino acids. Trimming took off 4 bases at V and 4 bases at J, with 10 bases between the two ends. Looked up from germline, CDR1 is SQVTM and CDR2 is ANQGSEA. In nucleotides, the CDR3 is TGCAGCGTTGGTTGGGAGGGCACTGAAGCTTTCTTT. It is translated as CSVGWEGTEAFF.

A few counts support this clonotype. The chain is built from TRBV27 and TRBJ2-7; 12 bases are shared with TRBD2. This CDR3 spans 15 amino acids. Germline V gene sequence: CDR1 MNHEY, CDR2 SMNVEV (reference sequence). V gave up 3 bases and J gave up 6 bases; unmatched junction bases: 6. Written as DNA, the CDR3 is TGTGCCAGCAGTTTCCAGACTAGCGGGAGTTCCGAGCAGTACTTC. Protein sequence: CASSFQTSGSSEQYF.

This clonotype was counted at least ten times. The chain employs TRBV2 and TRBJ2-7; no definite D call. V dropped 4 bases and J dropped 6 bases, with 4 bases sitting between them. Germline V gene data show CDR1 as SNHLY and CDR2 as FYNNEI. There are 10 residues in the CDR3. CDR3 in DNA: TGTGCCAGCAGTGGGGTCGAGCAGTACTTC. Translation: CASSGVEQYF.

The table lists this clonotype with a few counts. This sequence joins TRBV9 and TRBJ1-2; D call uncertain. CDR3 length: 12 residues. V was trimmed by 3 bases and J by 7 bases, leaving 10 bases between them. Germline V gene lookup returns CDR1 SGDLS and CDR2 YYNGEE. The CDR3 loop reads CASSEPTLGYTF. The DNA for the CDR3 is TGTGCCAGCAGCGAGCCCACCCTTGGCTACACCTTC.

In its sample, this clonotype was seen a few times. The chain employs TRBV19 and TRBJ2-7, with D hard to call. Deletions cut 6 bases from V and 5 bases from J, with 8 bases between. Per the germline V gene, CDR1 is LNHDA and CDR2 is SQIVND (reference sequence). The CDR3 runs 11 residues. The CDR3 DNA follows: TGTGCCAGTAGCACTCCCCACGAGCAGTACTTC. It encodes CASSTPHEQYF.

There are a few counts of this clonotype. The chain links TRBV9 to TRBJ2-3, with D perhaps being TRBD1 or TRBD2 (6 bases each). Between the trimmed V and J ends, which lost 7 bases and 2 bases, there was a span of 20 bases. The CDR3 is 16 amino acids. Germline assignment: CDR1 SGDLS and CDR2 YYNGEE. The CDR3 DNA reads TGTGCCAGCGGAAGGGCAAGGAGGGACAACACAGATACGCAGTATTTT. It codes for CASGRARRDNTDTQYF.

V and J are TRBV11-1 and TRBJ2-7; D call uncertain. V gave up 5 bases and J gave up 2 bases, with 25 bases separating them. The CDR3 runs to 18 residues. Germline V gene sequence: CDR1 SGHAT, CDR2 FQDESV (reference sequence). CDR3 bases: TGTGCCAGCAGCACCACGGGCACCGGGTCCAAGGCTACCTACGAGCAGTACTTC. Translating it yields CASSTTGTGSKATYEQYF.

This clonotype was counted between two and nine times. The genes are TRBV27 and TRBJ2-7, with a tentative D call TRBD2 (7 bases). Germline values: CDR1 MNHEY, CDR2 SMNVEV (reference sequence). V was trimmed by 6 bases and J by 5 bases, leaving 17 bases between them. The CDR3 loop spans 14 amino acids. The CDR3 here is CASRGGGRVHEQYF. The CDR3 DNA is TGTGCCAGCAGGGGGGGGGGCCGAGTCCACGAGCAGTACTTC.

This clonotype has a handful of counts. The chain recombines TRBV7-9 with TRBJ1-1; D possibly corresponds to TRBD1 (6 bases). CDR1 and CDR2 from the germline V gene are SEHNR and FQNEAQ (reference sequence). There are 14 residues in the CDR3. Trimming cost V 2 bases and J 2 bases, with 9 bases left between them. In nucleotides, the CDR3 is TGTGCCAGCAGCTTAATGGGGGCCAACACTGAAGCTTTCTTT. Its protein product is CASSLMGANTEAFF.

The chain is built from TRBV7-3 and TRBJ2-1; TRBD2 matches at 11 bases. Losses at the gene ends were 3 bases for V and 1 base for J; bases not matched to a gene: 2. The germline gives CDR1 SGHTA, CDR2 FQGTGA. The CDR3 consists of 16 residues. CDR3 protein: CASSLLAGGSYNEQFF. In nucleotides, the CDR3 is TGTGCCAGCAGCTTGCTAGCGGGAGGTTCCTACAATGAGCAGTTCTTC.

This clonotype has more than one count but fewer than ten. V usage is TRBV30 and J usage is TRBJ2-2, with D possibly matching TRBD2 (6 bases). CDR3 length equals 17 residues. CDR1 is GTSNPN, CDR2 SVGIG, per germline (reference sequence). The V gene lost 2 bases and the J gene lost 5 bases, with 21 bases spanning the gap. CDR3 region: CAWSLNLGARGTGELFF. CDR3 in DNA: TGTGCCTGGAGTCTCAACCTTGGAGCCCGGGGGACCGGGGAGCTGTTTTTT.

This rearrangement joins TRBV29-1 to TRBJ1-2; a weak D match, TRBD1 (6 bases). Germline CDR1 is SQVTM and CDR2 is ANQGSEA. The CDR3 consists of 13 residues. V lost 4 bases and J lost 7, with 16 bases in between. The CDR3 sequence is CSVGRGMGSGYTF. The CDR3 DNA reads TGCAGCGTTGGGAGGGGGATGGGAAGTGGCTACACCTTC. The whole variable domain, filled in from reference TRBV29-1 and TRBJ1-2, reads SAVISQKPSRDICQRGTSLTIQCQVDSQVTMMFWYRQQPGQSLTLIATANQGSEATYESGFVIDKFPISRPNLTFSTLTVSNMSPEDSSIYLCSVGRGMGSGYTFGSGTRLTVV.

This clonotype was counted a few times. This CDR3 reads CASSSAGTYYGYTF. In DNA form, the CDR3 reads TGTGCCAGCAGTTCAGCCGGGACATACTATGGCTACACCTTC. The chain couples TRBV7-9 to TRBJ1-2; maybe TRBD1 (6 bases). Germline V gene sequence: CDR1 SEHNR, CDR2 FQNEAQ (reference sequence). Trimming pared 6 bases from V and 3 bases from J, leaving 14 bases between. The CDR3 consists of 14 residues.

The table lists this clonotype with a count of one. V gene TRBV30 combines with J gene TRBJ2-7; 9 positions agree with TRBD1. With 0 bases clipped from V and 3 bases from J, the junction kept 6 bases outside the gene matches. CDR3 length: 15 amino acids. The germline CDR1 and CDR2 sequences are GTSNPN and SVGIG (reference sequence). The CDR3 reads CAWSVPTGGLYEQYF. As DNA, the CDR3 is TGTGCCTGGAGTGTACCGACAGGGGGTCTCTACGAGCAGTACTTC.

Note on this clonotype: A much larger clonotype is one base distant, so this may be a read error. The chain combines TRBV7-9 with TRBJ2-5; TRBD2 might be the D (5 bases). This CDR3 region has 14 residues. CDR1 is SEHNR, CDR2 FQNEAQ, per germline (reference sequence). The CDR3 is CARSLAFGKETQYF. In DNA, the CDR3 is TGTGCCCGCAGCCTAGCTTTCGGAAAAGAGACCCAGTACTTC.

The J gene is TRBJ1-5, the V gene TRBV5-6, with no clear D. The CDR3 has 15 residues. V was pared by 1 base and J by 2 bases, with 10 bases between. Germline CDR1 is SGHDT and CDR2 is YYEEEE. CDR3 coding DNA: TGTGCCAGCAGCTTGATGGGTCTTGGCAATCAGCCCCAGCATTTT. Residues: CASSLMGLGNQPQHF.

Concerning this clonotype itself: One end of the junction varies from germline; a read error may be responsible. This chain connects TRBV28 to TRBJ2-7, with unresolved D. Per the germline V gene, CDR1 is MDHEN and CDR2 is SYDVKM. CDR3 size: 11 residues. The CDR3 sequence: CASRSSYERYF. The CDR3 DNA follows: TGTGCCAGCAGGAGCTCCTACGAGCGGTACTTC.

Regarding this clonotype: At one end the junction does not follow the germline gene, possibly because of a read error. This sequence joins TRBV7-8 and TRBJ1-1, with a weak D call TRBD1 (5 bases). This CDR3 is 14 amino acids long. Germline V gene sequence: CDR1 SGHVS, CDR2 FQNEAQ. CDR3 sequence reads: CASGLRGVNTEAFF. The CDR3 bases are TGTGCCAGCGGCTTGAGAGGGGTGAACACTGAAGCTTTCTTT.

This clonotype has a single count. A read error is likely here: a far larger clone is one base away. The chain recombines TRBV7-2 with TRBJ2-7, with D possibly being TRBD1 (5 bases). The V gene lost 8 bases and the J gene lost 2 bases, with 13 bases spanning the gap. This CDR3 is built from 13 residues. Germline-derived CDR1 and CDR2 are SGHTA and FQGNSA. CDR3 in DNA: TGTGCCAGCGGCCTCCGACAGACCTACGAGCAGTACTTC. Its protein product is CASGLRQTYEQYF.

The chain couples TRBV6-2 or TRBV6-3 to TRBJ2-2; D is ambiguous. CDR1 MNHEY and CDR2 SVGEGT come from the germline V gene. V dropped 2 bases and J dropped 3 bases, with 7 bases sitting between them. CDR3 length equals 14 residues. The CDR3: CASSYGRYTGELFF. The CDR3 nucleotides read TGTGCCAGCAGTTACGGCCGGTACACCGGGGAGCTGTTTTTT.

The rearrangement joins TRBV3-1 to TRBJ2-7; D not resolved. CDR1 and CDR2 from the germline V gene are LGHDT and YNNKEL (reference sequence). V was clipped by 0 bases and J by 6 bases, with 21 bases between them. The CDR3 length is 17 residues. The CDR3 region is CASSQDASTSGPGEQYF. The CDR3 DNA reads as TGTGCCAGCAGCCAAGATGCCTCCACCTCTGGGCCCGGCGAGCAGTACTTC.

The rearrangement uses TRBV12-3 or TRBV12-4 and TRBJ2-3; TRBD2 aligns across 12 bases. The CDR3 extends over 16 amino acids. The junction had 5 bases not matched to a gene; V was cut back by 6 bases and J by 1 base. The chain's CDR3 is CASSGLAGYGTDTQYF. As DNA, the CDR3 is TGTGCCAGCAGCGGACTAGCGGGATATGGCACAGATACGCAGTATTTT.

This chain links TRBV7-2 with TRBJ2-7; no reliable D call. Germline V lookup: CDR1 SGHTA, CDR2 FQGNSA. V was cut by 5 bases and J by 0 bases, with 11 bases left in between. This CDR3 region has 14 residues. CDR3: CASSPPLGSYEQYF. CDR3 nucleotides: TGTGCCAGCAGCCCTCCTCTAGGCTCCTACGAGCAGTACTTC. Using reference TRBV7-2 and TRBJ2-7 for the parts outside the CDR3, the full variable domain is GAGVSQSPSNKVTEKGKDVELRCDPISGHTALYWYRQSLGQGLEFLIYFQGNSAPDKSGLPSDRFSAERTGGSVSTLTIQRTQQEDSAVYLCASSPPLGSYEQYFGPGTRLTVT.

This clonotype appeared many times. This chain links TRBV6-2 or TRBV6-3 with TRBJ1-6; D might be TRBD1 (5 bases). The CDR3 is 14 amino acids. CDR1 and CDR2 from the germline V gene are MNHEY and SVGEGT. The V and J ends lost 6 bases and 7 bases respectively, with 13 bases between them. Written as DNA, the CDR3 is TGTGCCAGCAGGCAGGGACCGATGAATTCACCCCTCCACTTT. Encoded protein: CASRQGPMNSPLHF.